Below, 30 T cell receptor beta chains from the same sample are listed, as sequenced in a study of cytomegalovirus exposure and HLA in healthy donors (dated by TCRdb to about 2017). Receptors were amplified or captured by the immunoSEQ multiplex PCR assay. For the multiplex PCR, a mixture combining 60 forward primers for TCR Vbeta segments and 13 reverse primers for TCR Jbeta segments was used. TCRdb mirrors the immuneACCESS table, restricted to in-frame sequences. Some clones are absent from its copies; in checked studies, under half trace to an unresolved V gene, and the reason for the others is unknown. The sample table shows about 150,000 clones, and over 70% are seen once. The ten largest clones add up to under 2.5% of the sample. The source material was PBMCs. The receptor source for this set is a man aged 30 to 39 in good health and CMV-seronegative.

This chain connects TRBV7-9 to TRBJ2-7; D is possibly TRBD1 (6 bases). Looked up from germline, CDR1 is SEHNR and CDR2 is FQNEAQ (reference sequence). The CDR3 totals 12 residues. V gave up 10 bases and J gave up 6 bases, with 16 bases separating them. The DNA of the CDR3 is TGTGCCACCCTGGGACATACAATCGAGCAGTACTTC. As protein: CATLGHTIEQYF.

In the case of this clone: The same CDR3 also results from other DNA sequences found in this sample. The chain has TRBV14 and TRBJ1-2; no clear D. V lost 0 bases, J lost 5 bases, and 7 bases lay in between. Per germline, CDR1 SGHDN and CDR2 FVKESK. The CDR3 is made up of 13 amino acids. CDR3 amino acids: CASSQDRGYGYTF. The CDR3 DNA is TGTGCCAGCAGCCAAGATCGAGGTTATGGCTACACCTTC.

The rearrangement links TRBV19 to TRBJ1-5, with 8 bases aligning to TRBD1. CDR3 length: 18 amino acids. Germline V lookup: CDR1 LNHDA, CDR2 SQIVND (reference sequence). J was trimmed by 0 bases and V by 2 bases; bases with no gene match: 9. CDR3 residues: CASSIKRTGPLSNQPQHF. CDR3 DNA sequence: TGTGCCAGTAGTATAAAAAGGACAGGGCCCCTTAGCAATCAGCCCCAGCATTTT.

V and J are TRBV11-2 and TRBJ2-7; TRBD2 matches 7 bases. Losses at the gene ends were 5 bases for V and 7 bases for J; bases not matched to a gene: 2. The germline gives CDR1 SGHAT, CDR2 FQNNGV. The CDR3 has 11 amino acids. CDR3 residues: CASSQGGEQYF. The DNA for the CDR3 is TGTGCCAGCAGCCAGGGAGGGGAGCAGTACTTC. Full variable domain (rest looked up from reference TRBV11-2 and TRBJ2-7): EAGVAQSPRYKIIEKRQSVAFWCNPISGHATLYWYQQILGQGPKLLIQFQNNGVVDDSQLPKDRFSAERLKGVDSTLKIQPAKLEDSAVYLCASSQGGEQYFGPGTRLTVT.

The rearrangement links TRBV6-1 to TRBJ2-7, with 8 bases aligning to TRBD1. Germline values: CDR1 MNHNS, CDR2 SASEGT. With V trimmed by 6 bases and J by 4 bases, 5 bases remained unmatched. The CDR3 has 13 amino acids. The CDR3, as DNA: TGTGCCAGCAGCTGGACAGGGCCTTACGAGCAGTACTTC. Amino acid sequence: CASSWTGPYEQYF.

The chain employs TRBV5-4 and TRBJ2-7, with 11 nucleotides matching TRBD2. The CDR3 is 14 residues long. The germline V gene has CDR1 SGHNT and CDR2 YYREEE (reference sequence). With 2 bases clipped from V and 5 bases from J, the junction kept 3 bases outside the gene matches. Here the CDR3 reads CASSLLAGEDEQYF. CDR3 sequence (DNA): TGTGCCAGCAGCTTACTAGCGGGGGAGGACGAGCAGTACTTC.

The chain uses TRBV5-1 and TRBJ1-2; D is ambiguous. Germline V gene sequence: CDR1 SGHRS, CDR2 YFSETQ. The CDR3 runs 13 residues. The V end lost 4 bases, the J end lost 4 bases, and 11 bases lay between the germline ends. The CDR3 loop is CASSPVSSYGYTF. CDR3 bases: TGCGCCAGCAGCCCGGTGAGTAGCTATGGCTACACCTTC. Complete variable domain (other parts from reference TRBV5-1 and TRBJ1-2): KAGVTQTPRYLIKTRGQQVTLSCSPISGHRSVSWYQQTPGQGLQFLFEYFSETQRNKGNFPGRFSGRQFSNSRSEMNVSTLELGDSALYLCASSPVSSYGYTFGSGTRLTVV.

This chain connects TRBV5-1 to TRBJ1-1; TRBD1 aligns across 9 bases. V was pared by 4 bases and J by 1 base, with 5 bases of the junction left unmatched. Germline lookup yields CDR1 SGHRS and CDR2 YFSETQ. The CDR3 sequence is 15 residues long. The CDR3 nucleotides read TGCGCCAGCAGCCCGATGGGACAGGGGAACACTGAAGCTTTCTTT. It yields the protein CASSPMGQGNTEAFF.

The chain is built from TRBV9 and TRBJ2-2, with TRBD1 identical over 8 bases. The CDR3 is 15 amino acids. Germline values: CDR1 SGDLS, CDR2 YYNGEE. J gave up 0 bases and V 3 bases, and 1 base lay outside the gene matches. This chain's CDR3 is CASSGTGPNTGELFF. CDR3 nucleotides: TGTGCCAGCAGCGGGACAGGGCCGAACACCGGGGAGCTGTTTTTT.

The J gene is TRBJ2-1, the V gene TRBV19, with 12 bases identical to TRBD1. Germline CDR1 is LNHDA and CDR2 is SQIVND (reference sequence). The CDR3 consists of 15 residues. Trimming cost V 3 bases and J 6 bases; bases outside gene matches: 3. CDR3 DNA sequence: TGTGCCAGTAGTATCACGGGACAGGGGGCCAATGAGCAGTTCTTC. Translation gives CASSITGQGANEQFF.

This clone was observed once. The chain is built from TRBV2 and TRBJ1-1; no clear D gene. The germline V and J ends were trimmed by 6 bases and 2 bases, with 13 bases remaining between them. In germline, CDR1 is SNHLY, CDR2 FYNNEI. This CDR3 comprises 14 residues. The CDR3 spells CASSSGRGNTEAFF. The DNA for the CDR3 is TGTGCCAGCAGCTCGGGCCGGGGAAACACTGAAGCTTTCTTT.

V gene TRBV2 combines with J gene TRBJ1-4, with 7 bases identical to TRBD1. CDR1 and CDR2 from the germline V gene are SNHLY and FYNNEI. The length of the CDR3 is 14 residues. Trimming at V came to 6 bases and at J to 4 bases, leaving 5 bases not matched to a gene. The CDR3 loop reads CASSLQGINEKLFF. The CDR3 coding sequence is TGTGCCAGCAGCTTACAGGGGATTAATGAAAAACTGTTTTTT.

This clone has only a few counts. The rearrangement joins TRBV7-6 to TRBJ1-1; D remains unclear. The CDR3 has 13 residues. CDR1 is SGHVS and CDR2 is FNYEAQ in the germline V gene. V gave up 1 base and J gave up 1 base, with 4 bases separating them. CDR3 in amino acids: CASSLDKNTEAFF. CDR3 DNA: TGTGCCAGCAGCTTAGACAAGAACACTGAAGCTTTCTTT.

A single count supports this clone. This chain connects TRBV5-1 to TRBJ2-3; the match to TRBD2 covers 11 bases. The CDR3 runs 15 residues. The V segment lost 5 bases and the J segment 5 bases; nucleotides outside the gene matches: 7. Germline CDR1 reads SGHRS; CDR2 reads YFSETQ. The CDR3 coding sequence is TGCGCCAGCAGTCTAGCGGGGGGCGGGAGAGATACGCAGTATTTT. Protein sequence: CASSLAGGGRDTQYF.

The genes are TRBV5-1 and TRBJ2-1; 12 nucleotides agree with TRBD2. This CDR3 has 15 amino acids. The V gene end was trimmed by 6 bases and the J gene end by 7 bases; junction bases not matched to a gene: 8. Germline assignment: CDR1 SGHRS and CDR2 YFSETQ. The CDR3 DNA reads TGCGCCAGCACCTTACTAGCGGGGGGAGGAAATGAGCAGTTCTTC. As protein: CASTLLAGGGNEQFF. The full variable domain, completed using reference TRBV5-1 and TRBJ2-1, is KAGVTQTPRYLIKTRGQQVTLSCSPISGHRSVSWYQQTPGQGLQFLFEYFSETQRNKGNFPGRFSGRQFSNSRSEMNVSTLELGDSALYLCASTLLAGGGNEQFFGPGTRLTVL.

This clone is a singleton in its sample. The gene calls are TRBV18 and TRBJ2-6, with D unresolved. Germline-derived CDR1 and CDR2 are KGHSH and LQKENI. The CDR3 has 13 amino acids. The V and J ends lost 6 bases and 9 bases respectively, with 12 bases between them. CDR3 sequence reads: CASSESRGNVLTF. The CDR3 DNA reads TGTGCCAGCTCGGAGAGCCGAGGCAACGTCCTGACTTTC.

This clone has more than one count but fewer than ten. The chain carries TRBV7-2 and TRBJ2-5, with a tentative D call TRBD1 (6 bases). CDR1 and CDR2 (germline): SGHTA, FQGNSA. The CDR3 totals 12 residues. The ends were cut back, 4 bases at V and 12 bases at J, with 15 bases in the middle. In DNA, the CDR3 is TGTGCCAGCAGCTCCTGGACAGCCCTTAAGTACTTC. Protein product: CASSSWTALKYF.

J is TRBJ2-7 and V is TRBV2; 9 bases agree with TRBD1. Per the germline V gene, CDR1 is SNHLY and CDR2 is FYNNEI. The CDR3 spans 14 residues. The ends lost 4 bases at V and 7 bases at J; junction bases unmatched: 8. For the CDR3, the DNA is TGTGCCAGCAGTGGGGGACAGGGTCCGGAAGAGCAGTACTTC. This codes for CASSGGQGPEEQYF.

The chain is built from TRBV13 and TRBJ1-3, with 7 positions matching TRBD1. With 6 bases clipped from V and 7 bases from J, the junction kept 3 bases outside the gene matches. The germline gives CDR1 PRHDT, CDR2 FYEKMQ (reference sequence). The CDR3 totals 12 residues. The CDR3 sequence is CASSIQGNTIYF. CDR3 coding DNA: TGTGCCAGCAGTATACAGGGGAACACCATATATTTT.

This clone showed up just a few times. The chain employs TRBV7-9 and TRBJ1-1; D remains ambiguous. This CDR3 comprises 17 residues. Germline CDR1 is SEHNR and CDR2 is FQNEAQ (reference sequence). Trimming left V 6 bases short and J 0 bases short, with 20 bases between. CDR3 bases: TGTGCCAGCAGTGTCCATGGGAGCAGACCCATGAACACTGAAGCTTTCTTT. Its translation is CASSVHGSRPMNTEAFF.

The sample holds a few counts of this clone. V gene TRBV11-3 combines with J gene TRBJ2-1; 7 nucleotides line up with TRBD1. The V and J ends lost 5 bases and 2 bases, in that order; junction bases with no gene match: 6. This CDR3 spans 15 amino acids. Germline V lookup: CDR1 SGHNT, CDR2 YENEEA. The CDR3 loop is CASSPTGQTYNEQFF. The CDR3 region has the DNA TGTGCCAGCAGCCCCACGGGACAGACCTACAATGAGCAGTTCTTC.

The chain employs TRBV4-2 and TRBJ2-3, with 12 bases identical to TRBD2. Trimming at V came to 4 bases and at J to 4 bases, leaving 6 bases not matched to a gene. Germline lookup yields CDR1 LGHNA and CDR2 YNFKEQ. The CDR3 loop spans 16 amino acids. The CDR3 DNA sequence: TGTGCCAGCAGCCCCCTAGCGGGGGGGCCCCCAGATACGCAGTATTTT. The encoded protein is CASSPLAGGPPDTQYF.

This clone was counted once. This rearrangement joins TRBV7-2 to TRBJ2-5; 11 nucleotides agree with TRBD1. With 5 bases clipped from V and 4 bases from J, the junction kept 6 bases outside the gene matches. Per the germline V gene, CDR1 is SGHTA and CDR2 is FQGNSA. The CDR3 spans 15 residues. The CDR3 nucleotides are TGTGCCAGCAGCGCGGCCGGGACAGGGGGAGAGACCCAGTACTTC. Its protein is CASSAAGTGGETQYF.

This clone was counted once. For the CDR3, the DNA is TGTGCCAGTAGTGGGACAGGGGGTATGGACACTGAAGCTTTCTTT. As protein: CASSGTGGMDTEAFF. The chain links TRBV19 to TRBJ1-1; TRBD1 agrees at 11 bases. Per germline, CDR1 LNHDA and CDR2 SQIVND (reference sequence). There are 15 residues in the CDR3. Trimming took 5 bases from V and 3 from J; bases not matched to a gene: 5.

The CDR3 reads CASSPPSVSGANVLTF. The CDR3 region has the DNA TGTGCCAGCTCACCACCGTCAGTATCTGGGGCCAACGTCCTGACTTTC. This chain joins TRBV18 and TRBJ2-6, with D hard to call. CDR3 length: 16 residues. From germline, CDR1 is KGHSH and CDR2 LQKENI. V was clipped by 0 bases and J by 1 base, with 7 bases between them. The complete variable domain, with remaining parts taken from reference TRBV18 and TRBJ2-6, reads NAGVMQNPRHLVRRRGQEARLRCSPMKGHSHVYWYRQLPEEGLKFMVYLQKENIIDESGMPKERFSAEFPKEGPSILRIQQVVRGDSAAYFCASSPPSVSGANVLTFGAGSRLTVL.

The chain couples TRBV2 to TRBJ2-5; 11 bases fit TRBD1. The junction had 9 bases not matched to a gene; V was cut back by 7 bases and J by 2 bases. Germline-derived CDR1 and CDR2 are SNHLY and FYNNEI. CDR3 length: 16 amino acids. The CDR3 region is CASTDGQGANQETQYF. The CDR3 nucleotides are TGTGCCAGCACCGATGGACAGGGGGCCAATCAAGAGACCCAGTACTTC.

The V call is TRBV7-9, the J call TRBJ2-1; the D gene is possibly TRBD2 (5 bases). Per germline, CDR1 SEHNR and CDR2 FQNEAQ (reference sequence). The CDR3 covers 13 residues. Between the trimmed V and J ends, which lost 1 base and 9 bases, there was a span of 10 bases. CDR3 region: CASSLGGQIEQFF. The CDR3 DNA reads TGTGCCAGCAGCTTAGGCGGGCAGATTGAGCAGTTCTTC.

This chain links TRBV4-1 with TRBJ1-1, with TRBD1 as a possible D gene (5 bases). The CDR3 length is 18 residues. V lost 0 bases, J lost 0 bases, and 17 bases lay in between. The germline gives CDR1 MGHRA, CDR2 YSYEKL. This CDR3 reads CASSQDLDIRFMNTEAFF. The CDR3 nucleotides are TGCGCCAGCAGCCAAGATTTGGACATCCGATTCATGAACACTGAAGCTTTCTTT.

J is TRBJ2-7 and V is TRBV7-9; D may be TRBD1 (5 bases). Between the trimmed V and J ends, which lost 5 bases and 3 bases, there was a span of 14 bases. CDR1 is SEHNR and CDR2 is FQNEAQ in the germline V gene (reference sequence). The CDR3 is made up of 14 amino acids. CDR3 sequence (DNA): TGTGCCAGCAGCGGGCCAGGGCCCTACTACGAGCAGTACTTC. Translated: CASSGPGPYYEQYF.

This clone turned up a few times. The V call is TRBV7-9, the J call TRBJ2-3; the D is unclear. The CDR3 sequence is 16 residues long. The germline gives CDR1 SEHNR, CDR2 FQNEAQ (reference sequence). Deletions cut 4 bases from V and 5 bases from J, with 19 bases between. For the CDR3, the DNA is TGTGCCAGCAGCTCCCCTATTGATAAGTCCGGAGATACGCAGTATTTT. Translated: CASSSPIDKSGDTQYF.